The 25 T cell receptor beta chains below come from one sample, sequenced in a study of blood T cell repertoires in COVID-19. Sequenced by immunoSEQ multiplex PCR; TCRdb stores in-frame clones only, minus some. The sample includes 300,000 to 400,000 clones, around 87% seen only once; the top ten take roughly 8%. The source material was peripheral blood. These receptors were collected from a woman between 45 and 65 years old who had recovered from COVID-19.

The chain recombines TRBV10-2 with TRBJ2-1; TRBD2 might be the D (5 bases). CDR1 is WSHSY, CDR2 SAAADI, per germline. The length of the CDR3 is 14 residues. V was clipped by 3 bases and J by 6 bases, with 12 bases between them. CDR3 sequence (DNA): TGCGCCAGCAGTGAAGCGGAGCCACCCAATGAGCAGTTCTTC. As protein: CASSEAEPPNEQFF.

The chain couples TRBV7-2 to TRBJ2-2; 9 bases are shared with TRBD1. The CDR3 totals 15 residues. Germline V gene sequence: CDR1 SGHTA, CDR2 FQGNSA. V gave up 2 bases and J gave up 7 bases; unmatched junction bases: 5. The chain's CDR3 is CASSLNRGRSGELFF. Written as DNA, the CDR3 is TGTGCCAGCAGCTTAAACAGGGGGCGTAGCGGGGAGCTGTTTTTT.

This chain links TRBV6-5 with TRBJ2-2; 10 nucleotides align to TRBD2. Trimming took 6 bases from V and 4 from J; bases not matched to a gene: 5. This CDR3 has 15 amino acids. Germline-derived CDR1 and CDR2 are MNHEY and SVGAGI. CDR3 loop: CASRMSGGATGELFF. In nucleotides, the CDR3 is TGTGCCAGCAGGATGAGCGGGGGGGCCACCGGGGAGCTGTTTTTT.

This chain joins TRBV6-1 and TRBJ1-1; D uncertain. This CDR3 comprises 13 residues. V lost 2 bases and J 3 bases, leaving 7 bases between the germline ends. CDR1 and CDR2 from the germline V gene are MNHNS and SASEGT. The CDR3 loop is CASSETQDTEAFF. The CDR3 DNA reads as TGTGCCAGCAGTGAAACTCAGGACACTGAAGCTTTCTTT.

The chain recombines TRBV4-1 with TRBJ2-7; 10 nucleotides agree with TRBD1. V shed 1 base, J shed 3 bases, and the junction held 3 bases outside the gene matches. The CDR3 sequence is 15 residues long. Germline V gives CDR1 MGHRA, CDR2 YSYEKL. The chain's CDR3 is CASSQVGTGDYEQYF. The CDR3 DNA is TGCGCCAGCAGCCAAGTAGGGACAGGGGACTACGAGCAGTACTTC.

The gene calls are TRBV6-1 and TRBJ2-5; D not resolved. There are 16 residues in the CDR3. Germline CDR1 reads MNHNS; CDR2 reads SASEGT. Trimming cost V 2 bases and J 1 base, with 14 bases left between them. The CDR3 DNA is TGTGCCAGCAGTGAAAGAATAGGCGGCTTCCAAGAGACCCAGTACTTC. It is translated as CASSERIGGFQETQYF.

The chain links TRBV5-1 to TRBJ1-2; TRBD1 agrees at 7 bases. CDR1 and CDR2 (germline): SGHRS, YFSETQ. This CDR3 contains 14 residues. J was trimmed by 0 bases and V by 3 bases; bases with no gene match: 2. This chain's CDR3 is CASSSGQSNYGYTF. As DNA, the CDR3 is TGCGCCAGCAGCTCGGGACAGTCTAACTATGGCTACACCTTC.

The chain employs TRBV24-1 and TRBJ1-2; D call uncertain. V was cut by 5 bases and J by 4 bases, with 10 bases left in between. CDR1 and CDR2 (germline): KGHDR, SFDVKD. CDR3 length: 13 residues. The CDR3 DNA is TGTGCCACCAGTGTGGACTCTAGCTATGGCTACACCTTC. This translates into CATSVDSSYGYTF.

V usage is TRBV19 and J usage is TRBJ1-1; TRBD1 matches 8 bases. Germline assignment: CDR1 LNHDA and CDR2 SQIVND (reference sequence). The CDR3 spans 16 residues. V was pared by 9 bases and J by 7 bases, with 19 bases of the junction left unmatched. The DNA for the CDR3 is TGTGCCAGCTCGCGGACAGGGTCTCGGCAGGGGGTTGAAGCTTTCTTT. Amino acids: CASSRTGSRQGVEAFF.

The genes are TRBV5-8 and TRBJ1-4; D ambiguous. The V gene lost 4 bases and the J gene lost 7 bases, with 20 bases spanning the gap. The CDR3 contains 16 residues. The germline gives CDR1 SGHTS, CDR2 YDEGEE. The CDR3 nucleotides are TGTGCCAGCAGCGGAGAGTGGACTTCGAGGGTTGAAAAACTGTTTTTT. It encodes CASSGEWTSRVEKLFF.

This clone was seen only a few times. The rearrangement joins TRBV5-1 to TRBJ2-7; maybe TRBD1 (5 bases). In germline, CDR1 is SGHRS, CDR2 YFSETQ. V was trimmed by 2 bases and J by 2 bases, leaving 11 bases between them. The CDR3 sequence is 14 residues long. CDR3 DNA: TGCGCCAGCAGCTTTTTAGGGGAACCCTACGAGCAGTACTTC. It encodes CASSFLGEPYEQYF.

V is TRBV28 and J is TRBJ2-6; D is ambiguous. The CDR3 has 14 amino acids. Trimming took 10 bases from V and 4 from J, leaving 14 bases between them. From germline, CDR1 is MDHEN and CDR2 SYDVKM. The CDR3 here is CATSVHSGANVLTF. The CDR3 DNA sequence: TGTGCCACGTCTGTTCACTCCGGGGCCAACGTCCTGACTTTC.

The count of this clone is one. The chain combines TRBV28 with TRBJ1-2; D remains unclear. Germline CDR1 reads MDHEN; CDR2 reads SYDVKM. Between the trimmed V and J ends, which lost 0 bases and 3 bases, there was a span of 8 bases. The length of the CDR3 is 14 residues. The CDR3 nucleotides read TGTGCCAGCAGTTTATGGGACGGGGACTATGGCTACACCTTC. As protein: CASSLWDGDYGYTF.

The CDR3 DNA reads as TGTGCCATCGGGACAGGCGGTGGCTACACCTTC. This gives the protein CAIGTGGGYTF. This chain joins TRBV28 and TRBJ1-2, with 8 bases fitting TRBD1. From germline, CDR1 is MDHEN and CDR2 SYDVKM. V was pared by 10 bases and J by 7 bases, with 5 bases of the junction left unmatched. The CDR3 has 11 amino acids.

V usage is TRBV6-5 and J usage is TRBJ2-2; TRBD1 aligns across 7 bases. Germline V gene lookup returns CDR1 MNHEY and CDR2 SVGAGI. Germline trimming cut 5 bases from V and 7 bases from J; bases unmatched to any gene: 7. This CDR3 has 14 amino acids. The CDR3, as DNA: TGTGCCAGCAGTCCTACACAGGGGAGCGGGGAGCTGTTTTTT. It translates to CASSPTQGSGELFF.

This clone turned up a few times. V is TRBV7-2 and J is TRBJ1-2; D remains unclear. The V gene's germline CDR1 is SGHTA and CDR2 FQGNSA. The germline V and J ends were trimmed by 4 bases and 10 bases, with 16 bases remaining between them. This CDR3 region has 13 residues. The CDR3 loop reads CASSSGLDEIYTF. CDR3 nucleotide sequence: TGTGCCAGCAGCTCCGGCCTAGATGAGATCTACACCTTC. The variable domain in full, completed from reference TRBV7-2 and TRBJ1-2, reads GAGVSQSPSNKVTEKGKDVELRCDPISGHTALYWYRQSLGQGLEFLIYFQGNSAPDKSGLPSDRFSAERTGGSVSTLTIQRTQQEDSAVYLCASSSGLDEIYTFGSGTRLTVV.

The genes are TRBV6-2 or TRBV6-3 and TRBJ2-1; 7 bases match TRBD2. V lost 0 bases to trimming and J lost 6 bases; unmatched junction nucleotides: 5. Germline CDR1 reads MNHEY; CDR2 reads SVGEGT. The CDR3 is 15 amino acids. The CDR3 reads CASSYSPGLPNEQFF. The CDR3 bases are TGTGCCAGCAGTTACTCCCCGGGACTACCCAATGAGCAGTTCTTC.

V is TRBV19 and J is TRBJ2-7, with D tentatively TRBD1 (6 bases). Germline values: CDR1 LNHDA, CDR2 SQIVND (reference sequence). CDR3 length: 16 amino acids. Between the trimmed V and J ends, which lost 4 bases and 3 bases, there was a span of 19 bases. The CDR3 nucleotides are TGTGCCAGTAGTACGCATGAACAGGGAATCGGCTACGAGCAGTACTTC. This encodes CASSTHEQGIGYEQYF.

The chain has TRBV28 and TRBJ1-1; D might be TRBD1 (5 bases). Trimming stripped 2 bases from V and 0 bases from J, with 13 bases between. Germline lookup yields CDR1 MDHEN and CDR2 SYDVKM. This CDR3 spans 16 amino acids. The CDR3 here is CASSLGGVGMNTEAFF. In DNA, the CDR3 is TGTGCCAGCAGTTTAGGGGGGGTCGGGATGAACACTGAAGCTTTCTTT.

The V call is TRBV20-1, the J call TRBJ1-5; D ambiguous. The germline V gene encodes CDR1 DFQATT and CDR2 SNEGSKA (reference sequence). V was clipped by 3 bases and J by 1 base, with 4 bases between them. The CDR3 totals 12 residues. The CDR3 DNA sequence: TGCAGTGCTAGTCTCAGCAATCAGCCCCAGCATTTT. Residues: CSASLSNQPQHF.

The rearrangement uses TRBV28 and TRBJ2-1; D is possibly TRBD2 (7 bases). The CDR3 runs 16 residues. The germline gives CDR1 MDHEN, CDR2 SYDVKM. Deletions cut 4 bases from V and 7 bases from J, with 20 bases between. CDR3 protein: CASSWVSGRGGNEQFF. As DNA, the CDR3 is TGTGCCAGCAGTTGGGTGTCGGGCAGGGGAGGGAATGAGCAGTTCTTC.

The rearrangement uses TRBV11-2 and TRBJ2-5, with 10 nucleotides matching TRBD2. The CDR3 length is 16 residues. J was trimmed by 4 bases and V by 5 bases; bases with no gene match: 10. CDR1 SGHAT and CDR2 FQNNGV come from the germline V gene. CDR3 in amino acids: CASSNQWTSGVETQYF. DNA for the CDR3: TGTGCCAGCAGCAACCAATGGACTAGCGGTGTAGAGACCCAGTACTTC.

The chain recombines TRBV5-4 with TRBJ1-1; 9 positions agree with TRBD1. V trimming: 6 bases; J trimming: 1 base; junction bases outside the gene matches: 7. This CDR3 is built from 15 residues. Germline CDR1 reads SGHNT; CDR2 reads YYREEE (reference sequence). This CDR3 is CASIGTGPWNTEAFF. CDR3 in DNA: TGTGCCAGCATCGGGACAGGGCCTTGGAACACTGAAGCTTTCTTT.

The rearrangement links TRBV6-6 to TRBJ1-6; unclear D gene. CDR1 is MNHNY and CDR2 is SVGAGI in the germline V gene (reference sequence). This CDR3 is 14 amino acids long. The V and J ends lost 2 bases and 7 bases respectively, with 9 bases between them. The CDR3 sequence is CASSYPEANSPLHF. The CDR3 DNA sequence: TGTGCCAGCAGTTACCCGGAGGCAAATTCACCCCTCCACTTT.

The rearrangement uses TRBV30 and TRBJ1-4, with D tentatively TRBD1 (5 bases). CDR3 length: 14 amino acids. The germline gives CDR1 GTSNPN, CDR2 SVGIG (reference sequence). V lost 4 bases to trimming and J lost 7 bases, with 16 bases between them. CDR3 DNA sequence: TGTGCCTGGACAGGGCTTAATAAGGGTGAAAAACTGTTTTTT. This translates into CAWTGLNKGEKLFF.